This TCR beta chain originates from a study of blood T cell repertoires in COVID-19 (dated by TCRdb to the early 2020s). Background on the whole study: Collaborator samples came from the United States, Italy and Spain and covered acute and convalescent phases of COVID-19. The prospective study material was composed of cDNA or gDNA derived from T cells, B-cell-depleted T cells, or PBMCs. Deeply sampled blood TCRbeta repertoires from subjects exposed to, actively infected with, or recovered from COVID-19 were included in the dataset. The repertoires were released in a freely available public database intended as a resource for research on the immune response to SARS-CoV-2. The samples were drawn from two sources: the first 160 participants of the ongoing ImmuneRACE study, and approximately 1,300 subjects contributed by 6 global collaborators. The sample metadata nearly always contained a de-identified subject ID, COVID-19 status, age in years and sex. Where HLA class I and class II types were available, the types were taken from metadata supplied by the sample provider, not from assay-based typing.

The paper's findings and limits, for the study overall: The amount of clinical and demographic metadata varied by source and participant and was provided uncurated.

With respect to this clone: The antigen it recognizes is unknown. Qualities for individual bases were not recorded, and no much larger clone is one base off.

A second Seattle source provided samples from volunteer blood donors who had recovered from COVID-19. Each collaborating institution followed its own protocols to collect whole blood in K2EDTA tubes. Collaborator samples were shipped for TCRbeta analysis as frozen whole blood, isolated PBMCs, or DNA extracted from either sample type. TCRbeta CDR3 regions were amplified from genomic DNA by means of the immunoSEQ Assay, a bias-controlled multiplex PCR. Per the source publication's procedure: The number of nucleated cells in each sample was estimated from the amplification of reference gene primers within the assay. Sequence reads were collapsed and filtered to measure the absolute abundance of every unique TCRbeta CDR3 rearrangement. For each sample, productive Simpson clonality was calculated as the square root of Simpson's diversity index across productive rearrangements. TCRdb obtained this table from immuneACCESS and retained in-frame rearrangements with V and J assigned. These tables miss some clones; where compared with another copy, unresolved V genes account for less than half of the shortfall, and the remainder is unexplained. That table gives V, J and clone size, and the DNA gave D and trimming. In all, the sample holds some 150,000 clones, and about 89% of those were seen once. Approximately 40% of the sample is in the top ten clones.

Sequences were obtained from peripheral blood. This sequence originates from a man aged 50 to 59 who had recovered from COVID-19.

The DNA reads TGTGCCAGCAGTGCCGAATTAGCGGGGGGTTTGAAGACCCAGTACTTC. Its protein product is CASSAELAGGLKTQYF. This chain joins TRBV6-1 to TRBJ2-5, and 10 junctional nucleotides match TRBD2. The germline V gene provides CDR1 MNHNS and CDR2 SASEGT. V is cut back by 4 bases and J by 6 bases, with 11 bases in the junction unmatched. The CDR3, from cysteine to phenylalanine, totals 16 residues. Of the read, only the CDR3 DNA is kept; its 48 bases are in frame from base 1.